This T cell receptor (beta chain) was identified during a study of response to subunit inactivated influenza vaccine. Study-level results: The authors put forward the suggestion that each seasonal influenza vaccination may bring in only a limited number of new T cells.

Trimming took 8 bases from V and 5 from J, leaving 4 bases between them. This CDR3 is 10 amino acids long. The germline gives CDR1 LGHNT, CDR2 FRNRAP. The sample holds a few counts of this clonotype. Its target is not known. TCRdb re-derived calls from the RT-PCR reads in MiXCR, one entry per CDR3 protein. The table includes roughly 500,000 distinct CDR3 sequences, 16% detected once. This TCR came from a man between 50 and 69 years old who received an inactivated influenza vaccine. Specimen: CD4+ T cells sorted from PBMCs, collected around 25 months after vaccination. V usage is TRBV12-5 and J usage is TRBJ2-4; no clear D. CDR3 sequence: CASSENIQYF. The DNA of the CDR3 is TGTGCTAGTAGCGAAAACATTCAGTACTTC.